This passage covers 22 T cell receptor beta chains from one sample sequenced in a study of blood T cell repertoires in COVID-19. Clones were read by immunoSEQ multiplex PCR, and TCRdb kept only the in-frame ones, dropping some. The sample consists of approximately 100,000 clones, roughly four fifths of them appearing once. The sample was peripheral blood. These receptors were obtained from a woman older than 75 with active or convalescent COVID-19.

The V gene is TRBV30, the J gene TRBJ1-5; perhaps TRBD1 as D (5 bases). The germline gives CDR1 GTSNPN, CDR2 SVGIG (reference sequence). This CDR3 is 16 amino acids long. V lost 1 base, J lost 4 bases, and 17 bases lay in between. The chain's CDR3 is CAWSEYRTMVNQPQHF. CDR3 DNA sequence: TGTGCCTGGAGTGAATACAGGACAATGGTAAATCAGCCCCAGCATTTT.

This chain uses TRBV4-3 with TRBJ1-4; D possibly corresponds to TRBD1 (6 bases). CDR1 is LGHNA and CDR2 is YSLEER in the germline V gene. CDR3 size: 18 residues. Trimming stripped 1 base from V and 6 bases from J, with 21 bases between. CDR3 nucleotide sequence: TGCGCCAGCAGCCAAGCAACAAAAGGGGGTACCGCTGATGAAAAACTGTTTTTT. Amino acids: CASSQATKGGTADEKLFF.

This clone was picked up one time. The chain links TRBV28 to TRBJ2-3, with TRBD2 matching over 9 bases. V gave up 3 bases and J gave up 4 bases; unmatched junction bases: 8. CDR3 length: 16 amino acids. The germline V gene has CDR1 MDHEN and CDR2 SYDVKM. The chain's CDR3 is CASSFAGGPPADTQYF. The CDR3 DNA is TGTGCCAGCAGTTTTGCGGGAGGGCCCCCCGCAGATACGCAGTATTTT.

This rearrangement joins TRBV3-1 (or the pseudogene TRBV3-2) to TRBJ2-7; D is possibly TRBD2 (5 bases). V lost 4 bases, J lost 3 bases, and 10 bases lay in between. The germline V gene has CDR1 LGHDT and CDR2 YNNKEL (reference sequence). The CDR3 consists of 13 residues. CDR3 residues: CASSLVGDYEQYF. CDR3 nucleotide sequence: TGTGCCAGCAGCCTCGTCGGGGACTACGAGCAGTACTTC.

The sample holds a few counts of this clone. The chain combines TRBV30 with TRBJ2-3; perhaps TRBD2 as D (6 bases). Trimming took off 0 bases at V and 3 bases at J, with 13 bases between the two ends. The length of the CDR3 is 15 residues. Germline V gene data show CDR1 as GTSNPN and CDR2 as SVGIG (reference sequence). The CDR3 reads CAWSVGREATDTQYF. The DNA for the CDR3 is TGTGCCTGGAGTGTAGGCAGGGAGGCGACAGATACGCAGTATTTT.

The V and J genes are TRBV7-3 and TRBJ1-1; weak D call: TRBD1 (6 bases). Germline V CDR1 and CDR2: SGHTA, FQGTGA. The V gene lost 6 bases and the J gene lost 1 base, with 15 bases spanning the gap. The CDR3 consists of 15 residues. This CDR3 reads CASRPRRDKNTEAFF. In DNA form, the CDR3 reads TGTGCCAGCAGGCCCCGCCGGGACAAGAACACTGAAGCTTTCTTT.

A single count supports this clone. The chain has TRBV6-5 and TRBJ1-5, with TRBD1 matching 7 bases. CDR1 MNHEY and CDR2 SVGAGI come from the germline V gene. This CDR3 is built from 15 residues. Trimming cost V 5 bases and J 2 bases; bases outside gene matches: 6. The CDR3 here is CASSRQGGGNQPQHF. The CDR3 region has the DNA TGTGCCAGCAGTCGACAGGGCGGAGGCAATCAGCCCCAGCATTTT.

The rearrangement joins TRBV19 to TRBJ1-1, with 7 bases aligning to TRBD1. V dropped 4 bases and J dropped 1; count of bases not matched to a gene: 6. Germline CDR1 and CDR2: LNHDA and SQIVND (reference sequence). The CDR3 length is 15 residues. The CDR3 spells CASSSEQGKNTEAFF. DNA for the CDR3: TGTGCCAGTAGTAGTGAACAGGGGAAGAACACTGAAGCTTTCTTT.

The genes are TRBV12-3 or TRBV12-4 and TRBJ1-3; no clear D. This CDR3 region has 13 residues. Deletions cut 9 bases from V and 2 bases from J, with 11 bases between. The CDR3 loop reads CASTDLTGNTIYF. The DNA of the CDR3 is TGTGCCAGTACCGATCTAACTGGAAACACCATATATTTT.

The chain uses TRBV2 and TRBJ1-2; D gene uncertain. The CDR3 contains 11 residues. Germline V CDR1 and CDR2: SNHLY, FYNNEI. Trimming removed 8 bases from V and 3 bases from J, with 7 bases in between. Written as DNA, the CDR3 is TGTGCCAGCGTCCGGGACTATGGCTACACCTTC. Encoded protein: CASVRDYGYTF.

The chain has TRBV28 and TRBJ2-5, with TRBD1 identical over 8 bases. After removal of 6 bases from V and 6 bases from J, the junction contained 12 bases not matched to a gene. The CDR3 is made up of 15 amino acids. The V gene's germline CDR1 is MDHEN and CDR2 SYDVKM. CDR3 bases: TGTGCCAGCAGCCCTACAGGGGGTAACCTAAAGACCCAGTACTTC. Translated, it gives CASSPTGGNLKTQYF. The whole variable domain, filled in from reference TRBV28 and TRBJ2-5, reads DVKVTQSSRYLVKRTGEKVFLECVQDMDHENMFWYRQDPGLGLRLIYFSYDVKMKEKGDIPEGYSVSREKKERFSLILESASTNQTSMYLCASSPTGGNLKTQYFGPGTRLLVL.

This clone occurred once. The chain employs TRBV18 and TRBJ1-1; D perhaps matches TRBD1 (6 bases). The ends were cut back, 3 bases at V and 4 bases at J, with 9 bases in the middle. The CDR3 loop spans 13 amino acids. Germline values: CDR1 KGHSH, CDR2 LQKENI. The CDR3 spells CASSPIGGTEAFF. CDR3 DNA sequence: TGTGCCAGCTCACCCATAGGGGGCACTGAAGCTTTCTTT.

This clone showed up just a few times. The chain combines TRBV28 with TRBJ1-5; D might be TRBD1 (6 bases). CDR1 and CDR2 (germline): MDHEN, SYDVKM. V was trimmed by 2 bases and J by 7 bases, leaving 15 bases between them. CDR3 length: 15 amino acids. In nucleotides, the CDR3 is TGTGCCAGCAGTTTAATTTCAGGGGCTGGCCAGCCCCAGCATTTT. Protein: CASSLISGAGQPQHF.

The V gene is TRBV19, the J gene TRBJ2-1; D may be TRBD1 (5 bases). The CDR3 totals 14 residues. The germline CDR1 and CDR2 sequences are LNHDA and SQIVND (reference sequence). V was trimmed by 5 bases and J by 11 bases, leaving 19 bases between them. Written as DNA, the CDR3 is TGTGCCAGTAGTTGGGGCCTCGACAACAGCAAGCAGTTCTTC. It specifies CASSWGLDNSKQFF.

The J gene is TRBJ2-3, the V gene TRBV24-1; the D is unclear. The germline V gene encodes CDR1 KGHDR and CDR2 SFDVKD. Trimming pared 5 bases from V and 5 bases from J, leaving 7 bases between. The CDR3 is 12 amino acids. The CDR3 region is CATSGPRDTQYF. As DNA, the CDR3 is TGTGCCACCAGTGGTCCCAGAGATACGCAGTATTTT.

The chain couples TRBV5-1 to TRBJ2-1; the D is unclear. CDR1 and CDR2 (germline): SGHRS, YFSETQ. V was clipped by 0 bases and J by 0 bases, with 7 bases between them. The CDR3 spans 15 residues. As DNA, the CDR3 is TGCGCCAGCAGCTTGGACAGAATCTCCTACAATGAGCAGTTCTTC. Its translation: CASSLDRISYNEQFF.

The chain links TRBV19 to TRBJ1-4; no clear D. Per the germline V gene, CDR1 is LNHDA and CDR2 is SQIVND (reference sequence). The CDR3 consists of 15 residues. The V end lost 3 bases, the J end lost 5 bases, and 13 bases lay between the germline ends. CDR3 nucleotide sequence: TGTGCCAGTAGTATGAGGAGTAGCGGGAATGAAAAACTGTTTTTT. It translates to CASSMRSSGNEKLFF.

Only a few counts were recorded for this clone. This sequence joins TRBV5-1 and TRBJ1-5, with 7 bases that match TRBD1. The CDR3 contains 15 residues. The J segment lost 7 bases and the V segment lost 4 bases, leaving 11 bases of the junction unmatched. Germline assignment: CDR1 SGHRS and CDR2 YFSETQ. In DNA, the CDR3 is TGCGCCAGCAGCCGCGAGCCCGGGACAGAGCAGCCCCAGCATTTT. Its protein product is CASSREPGTEQPQHF.

This clone has only one observation. The chain recombines TRBV5-1 with TRBJ1-2, with D perhaps TRBD1 (5 bases). Trimming stripped 0 bases from V and 0 bases from J, with 12 bases between. Germline CDR1 and CDR2: SGHRS and YFSETQ. The CDR3 has 16 residues. The CDR3 bases are TGCGCCAGCAGCTTGGCGGGACTCTCGGCTAACTATGGCTACACCTTC. Amino acid sequence: CASSLAGLSANYGYTF.

J is TRBJ2-1 and V is TRBV7-3; TRBD2 might be the D (6 bases). Trimming removed 2 bases from V and 2 bases from J, with 10 bases in between. Germline CDR1 reads SGHTA; CDR2 reads FQGTGA. CDR3 length equals 15 residues. The CDR3 loop reads CASSLLAGPYNEQFF. CDR3 nucleotides: TGTGCCAGCAGCTTACTTGCGGGACCCTACAATGAGCAGTTCTTC.

This clone was counted a few times. The chain carries TRBV5-1 and TRBJ2-1, with TRBD2 identical over 7 bases. CDR3 length equals 17 residues. V lost 0 bases, J lost 7 bases, and 13 bases stayed unmatched. Germline V lookup: CDR1 SGHRS, CDR2 YFSETQ. CDR3: CASSLGGLFREGNEQFF. In DNA form, the CDR3 reads TGCGCCAGCAGCTTGGGGGGACTGTTTAGGGAGGGAAATGAGCAGTTCTTC.

The chain combines TRBV2 with TRBJ1-6, with a possible D match to TRBD1 (5 bases). This CDR3 is 14 amino acids long. V shed 7 bases and J shed 3 bases, with 10 bases lying between them. Germline V CDR1 and CDR2: SNHLY, FYNNEI. CDR3 region: CASKFDSYNSPLHF. The CDR3 nucleotides are TGTGCCAGCAAATTCGACAGCTATAATTCACCCCTCCACTTT.